The 6 T cell receptor beta chains listed next were all sequenced from one sample in a study of control samples from healthy donors and cancer patients. Some clones are missing from TCRdb's copy, which holds only in-frame ones; the method was immunoSEQ multiplex PCR. The sample holds 150,000 to 180,000 clones, over 90% seen once. Sequenced input: blood. The receptors were sampled from a man in his fifties in good health.

This chain links TRBV6-5 with TRBJ1-5, with D possibly being TRBD1 (5 bases). CDR1 MNHEY and CDR2 SVGAGI come from the germline V gene. V gave up 6 bases and J gave up 0 bases, with 12 bases separating them. The CDR3 length is 15 residues. CDR3 coding DNA: TGTGCCAGCAGACCCAGGGCAGATAGCAATCAGCCCCAGCATTTT. This translates into CASRPRADSNQPQHF.

This clone appeared once. The chain combines TRBV5-6 with TRBJ2-7, with TRBD1 as a possible D gene (6 bases). This CDR3 is built from 13 residues. Looked up from germline, CDR1 is SGHDT and CDR2 is YYEEEE. V lost 3 bases, J lost 7 bases, and 14 bases lay in between. CDR3 protein: CASSWGHPGEQYF. The CDR3 nucleotides are TGTGCCAGCAGCTGGGGACATCCGGGGGAGCAGTACTTC.

The chain couples TRBV28 to TRBJ1-5, with D perhaps TRBD1 (6 bases). V lost 5 bases and J lost 4, with 30 bases in between. The CDR3 sequence is 20 residues long. Germline values: CDR1 MDHEN, CDR2 SYDVKM. CDR3: CASSTRARGHGTRLNQPQHF. The CDR3 DNA reads as TGTGCCAGCAGTACACGAGCTAGGGGACACGGGACAAGGCTTAATCAGCCCCAGCATTTT.

The chain recombines TRBV2 with TRBJ1-3; D gene unclear. The CDR3 is 15 residues long. Per the germline V gene, CDR1 is SNHLY and CDR2 is FYNNEI. V lost 2 bases and J 0 bases, leaving 8 bases between the germline ends. The chain's CDR3 is CASSEFGYSGNTIYF. CDR3 nucleotides: TGTGCCAGCAGTGAATTCGGGTACTCTGGAAACACCATATATTTT.

J is TRBJ2-2 and V is TRBV9; D unresolved. V lost 2 bases and J lost 6, with 11 bases in between. Germline lookup yields CDR1 SGDLS and CDR2 YYNGEE. The CDR3 has 14 amino acids. The CDR3 sequence: CASSVESRPGELFF. The CDR3 DNA reads TGTGCCAGCAGCGTGGAAAGCAGGCCCGGGGAGCTGTTTTTT.

The chain links TRBV9 to TRBJ2-2; maybe TRBD2 (5 bases). CDR3 length equals 13 residues. The ends were cut back, 4 bases at V and 8 bases at J, with 12 bases in the middle. CDR1 is SGDLS, CDR2 YYNGEE, per germline. The CDR3 sequence is CASSMDWTGELFF. The CDR3 DNA is TGTGCCAGCAGCATGGACTGGACTGGGGAGCTGTTTTTT.